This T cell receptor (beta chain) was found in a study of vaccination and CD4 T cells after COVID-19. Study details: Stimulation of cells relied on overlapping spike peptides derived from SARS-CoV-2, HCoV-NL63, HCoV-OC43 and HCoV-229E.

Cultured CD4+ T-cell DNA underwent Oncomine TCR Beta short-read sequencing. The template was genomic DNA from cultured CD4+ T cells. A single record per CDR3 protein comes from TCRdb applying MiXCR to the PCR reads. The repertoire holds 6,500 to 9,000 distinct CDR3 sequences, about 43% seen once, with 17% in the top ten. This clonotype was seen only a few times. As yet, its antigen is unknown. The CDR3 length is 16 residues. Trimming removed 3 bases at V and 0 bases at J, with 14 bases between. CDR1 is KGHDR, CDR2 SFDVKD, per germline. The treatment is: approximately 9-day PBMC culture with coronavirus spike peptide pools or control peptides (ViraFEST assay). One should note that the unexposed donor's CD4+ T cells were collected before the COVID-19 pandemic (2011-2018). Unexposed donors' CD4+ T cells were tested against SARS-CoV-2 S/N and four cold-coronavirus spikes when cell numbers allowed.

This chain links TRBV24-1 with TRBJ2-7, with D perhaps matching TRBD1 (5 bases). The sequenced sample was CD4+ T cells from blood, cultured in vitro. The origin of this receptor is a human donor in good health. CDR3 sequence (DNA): TGTGCCACCAGTGATCGCACAGGCTCCAGCTCCTACGAGCAGTACTTC. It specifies CATSDRTGSSSYEQYF.